This TCR beta chain was sequenced for a study of OX40 agonist ivuxolimab in advanced cancers. Across the study: With ivuxolimab, an agonistic anti-OX40 (CD134) antibody, patients were treated.

This CDR3 has 15 residues. With V trimmed by 6 bases and J by 2 bases, 6 bases remained unmatched. The V gene's germline CDR1 is MDHEN and CDR2 SYDVKM. The assay was immunoSEQ multiplex PCR, and TCRdb's table has in-frame clones only and misses some. The table lists 70,000 to 85,000 clones, 88% of them singletons. This clone was observed a single time. As yet, its antigen is unknown. The study's findings and limits: Dose levels from 0.1 to 3.0 mg/kg saw CD4+ and CD8+ blood T cells expand clonally by week 6.

The clonotype was recovered from an adult with an advanced solid tumor such as melanoma, head and neck, liver or kidney cancer. The chain carries TRBV28 and TRBJ2-7; the match to TRBD1 covers 11 bases. The sample here was CD4+ or CD8+ T cells sorted from blood, taken in a trial of the OX40 agonist ivuxolimab. For the CDR3, the DNA is TGTGCCAGCAGCCCTCCGGGACAGGGGGCCTACGAGCAGTACTTC. Protein sequence: CASSPPGQGAYEQYF.